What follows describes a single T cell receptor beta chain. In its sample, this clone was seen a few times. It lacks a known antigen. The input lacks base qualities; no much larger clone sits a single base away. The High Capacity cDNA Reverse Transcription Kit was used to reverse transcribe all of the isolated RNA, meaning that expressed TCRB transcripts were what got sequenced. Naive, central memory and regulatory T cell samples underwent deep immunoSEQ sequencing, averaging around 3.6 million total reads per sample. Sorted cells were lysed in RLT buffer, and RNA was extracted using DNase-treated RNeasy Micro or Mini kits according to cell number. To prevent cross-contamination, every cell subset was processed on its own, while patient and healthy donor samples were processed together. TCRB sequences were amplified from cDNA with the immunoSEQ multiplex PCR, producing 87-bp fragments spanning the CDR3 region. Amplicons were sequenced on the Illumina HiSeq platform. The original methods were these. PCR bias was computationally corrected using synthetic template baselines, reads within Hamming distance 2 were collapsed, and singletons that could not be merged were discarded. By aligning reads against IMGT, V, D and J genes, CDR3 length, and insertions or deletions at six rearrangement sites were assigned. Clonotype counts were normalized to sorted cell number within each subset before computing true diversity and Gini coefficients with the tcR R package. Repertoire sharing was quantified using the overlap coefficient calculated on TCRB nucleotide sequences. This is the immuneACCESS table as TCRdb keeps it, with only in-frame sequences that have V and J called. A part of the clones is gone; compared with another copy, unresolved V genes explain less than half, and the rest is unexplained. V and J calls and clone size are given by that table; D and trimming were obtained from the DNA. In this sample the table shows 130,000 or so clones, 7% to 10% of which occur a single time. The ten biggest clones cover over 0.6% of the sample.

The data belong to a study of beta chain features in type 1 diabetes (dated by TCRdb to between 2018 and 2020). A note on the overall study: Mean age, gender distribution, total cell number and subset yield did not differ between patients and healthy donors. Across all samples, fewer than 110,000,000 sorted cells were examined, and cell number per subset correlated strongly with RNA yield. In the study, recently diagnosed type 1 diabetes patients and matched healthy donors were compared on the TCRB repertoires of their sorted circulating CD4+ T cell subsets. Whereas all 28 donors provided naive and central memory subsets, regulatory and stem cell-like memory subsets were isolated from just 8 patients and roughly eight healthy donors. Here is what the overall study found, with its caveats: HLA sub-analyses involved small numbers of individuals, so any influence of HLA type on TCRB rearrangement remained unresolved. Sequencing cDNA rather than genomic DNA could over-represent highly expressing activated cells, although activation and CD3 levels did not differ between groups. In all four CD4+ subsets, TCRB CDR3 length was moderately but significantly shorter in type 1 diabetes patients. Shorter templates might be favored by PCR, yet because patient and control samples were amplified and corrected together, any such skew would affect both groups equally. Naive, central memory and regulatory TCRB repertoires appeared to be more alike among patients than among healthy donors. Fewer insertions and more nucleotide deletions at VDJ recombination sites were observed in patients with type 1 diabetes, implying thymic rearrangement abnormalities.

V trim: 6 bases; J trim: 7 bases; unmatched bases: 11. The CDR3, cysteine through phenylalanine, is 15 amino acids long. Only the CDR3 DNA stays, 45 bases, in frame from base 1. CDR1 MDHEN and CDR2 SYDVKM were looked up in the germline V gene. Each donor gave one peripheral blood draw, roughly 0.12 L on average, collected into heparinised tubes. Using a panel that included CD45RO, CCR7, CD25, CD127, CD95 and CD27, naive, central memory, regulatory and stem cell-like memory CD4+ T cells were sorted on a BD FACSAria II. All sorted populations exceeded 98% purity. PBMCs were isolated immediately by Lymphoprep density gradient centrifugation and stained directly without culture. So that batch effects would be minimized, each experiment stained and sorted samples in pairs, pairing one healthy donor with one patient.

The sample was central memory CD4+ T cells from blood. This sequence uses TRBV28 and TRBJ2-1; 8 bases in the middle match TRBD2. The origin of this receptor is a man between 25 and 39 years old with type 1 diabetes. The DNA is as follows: TGTGCCAGCAGCCCCCACGGGGGGGCTCGGAATGAGCAGTTCTTC. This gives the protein CASSPHGGARNEQFF.